This TCR beta chain came from a study of blood T cell repertoires in COVID-19. The wider study: PBMCs, B-cell-depleted T cells, or T cells provided the cDNA or gDNA that made up the material.

Per germline, CDR1 WSHSY and CDR2 SAAADI. Between the trimmed V and J ends, which lost 0 bases and 5 bases, there was a span of 10 bases. The CDR3 has 14 residues. Method: immunoSEQ multiplex PCR; TCRdb's copy keeps in-frame clones and lacks some. The data contain about 83,000 clones, more than 60% of them singletons. This clone has a count of ten or more. The TCR comes from an elderly woman with active or convalescent COVID-19. The sample comprised peripheral blood. V and J are TRBV10-2 and TRBJ1-2, with a possible D match to TRBD1 (5 bases). DNA of the CDR3: TGCGCCAGCAGTGAGTCGACAGAAACTTATGGCTACACCTTC. It specifies CASSESTETYGYTF.